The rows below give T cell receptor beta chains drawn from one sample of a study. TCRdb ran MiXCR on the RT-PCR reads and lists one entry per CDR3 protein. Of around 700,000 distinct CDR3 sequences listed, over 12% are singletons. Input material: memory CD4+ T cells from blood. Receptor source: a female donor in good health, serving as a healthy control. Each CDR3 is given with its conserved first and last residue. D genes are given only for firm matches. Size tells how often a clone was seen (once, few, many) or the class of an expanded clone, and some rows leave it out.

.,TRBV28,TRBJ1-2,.,CASNVEGRYGYTF,TGTGCCAGCAACGTGGAGGGGAGGTATGGCTACACCTTC
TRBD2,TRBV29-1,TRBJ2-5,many,CSVEGLAGSQETQYF,TGCAGCGTTGAAGGACTAGCGGGTTCTCAAGAGACCCAGTACTTC
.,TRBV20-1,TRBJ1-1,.,CSARSLGYTEAFF,TGCAGTGCTAGATCCTTGGGCTACACTGAAGCTTTCTTT
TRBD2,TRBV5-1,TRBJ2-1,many,CASRPSLGTREIGEQFF,TGCGCCAGCAGACCATCCTTAGGGACTAGGGAGATTGGTGAGCAGTTCTTC
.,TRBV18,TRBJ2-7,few,CASSPLSGEQYF,TGTGCCAGCTCACCACTTTCCGGCGAGCAGTACTTC
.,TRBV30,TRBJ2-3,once,CAWSVILGTDTQYF,TGTGCCTGGAGTGTGATCCTCGGGACAGATACGCAGTATTTT
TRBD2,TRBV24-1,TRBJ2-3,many,CATSDPIAGVDTQYF,TGTGCCACCAGTGATCCCATAGCGGGAGTAGATACGCAGTATTTT
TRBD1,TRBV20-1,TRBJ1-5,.,CSAIGDRGESQPQHF,TGCAGTGCTATCGGGGACAGGGGCGAGAGTCAGCCCCAGCATTTT
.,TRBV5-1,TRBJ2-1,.,CASSLVGQAFNEQFF,TGCGCCAGCAGCTTGGTGGGTCAGGCCTTCAATGAGCAGTTCTTC
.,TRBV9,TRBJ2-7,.,CALKKSLYEQYF,TGTGCCCTTAAGAAGTCCCTCTACGAGCAGTACTTC
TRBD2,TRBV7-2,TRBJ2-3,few,CASSGASGRAHGDTQYF,TGTGCCAGCAGCGGAGCTAGCGGGAGGGCGCACGGAGATACGCAGTATTTT
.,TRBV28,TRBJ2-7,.,CASAYPGPGVVNEQYF,TGTGCCAGCGCTTATCCGGGCCCGGGAGTTGTAAACGAGCAGTACTTC
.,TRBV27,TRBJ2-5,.,CASSFSGSVETQYF,TGTGCCAGCAGTTTTTCGGGCTCGGTAGAGACCCAGTACTTC
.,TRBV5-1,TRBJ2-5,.,CASSPTRSGETQYF,TGCGCCAGCAGCCCGACCCGGTCCGGCGAGACCCAGTACTTC
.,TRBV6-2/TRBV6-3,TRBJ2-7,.,CASRLHLYEQYF,TGTGCCAGCCGACTGCACCTCTACGAGCAGTACTTC
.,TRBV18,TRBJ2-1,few,CASSPRSSENNEQFF,TGTGCCAGCTCACCACGATCTAGCGAGAACAATGAGCAGTTCTTC
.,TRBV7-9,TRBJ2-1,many,CASSLSSREKQFF,TGTGCCAGCAGCTTATCTTCCCGGGAAAAGCAGTTCTTC
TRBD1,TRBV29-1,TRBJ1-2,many,CSVRQGAGYTF,TGCAGCGTTCGACAGGGTGCTGGCTACACCTTC
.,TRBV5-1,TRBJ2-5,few,CASSYRDPEWETQYF,TGCGCCAGCAGCTACCGCGACCCCGAATGGGAGACCCAGTACTTC
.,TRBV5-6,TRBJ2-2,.,CASSLITTGELFF,TGTGCCAGCAGTTTAATTACAACCGGGGAGCTGTTTTTT
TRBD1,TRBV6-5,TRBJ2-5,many,CASSRDSGETQYF,TGTGCCAGCAGTCGGGACAGCGGAGAGACCCAGTACTTC
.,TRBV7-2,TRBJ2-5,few,CASSPGLLAQETQYF,TGTGCCAGCAGCCCAGGCCTGCTAGCCCAAGAGACCCAGTACTTC
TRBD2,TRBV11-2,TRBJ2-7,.,CASSLLLAGGTSYEQYF,TGTGCCAGCAGCTTATTACTAGCGGGAGGGACCTCCTACGAGCAGTACTTC
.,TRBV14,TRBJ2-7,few,CASSPTRLPPSYEQYF,TGTGCCAGCAGCCCGACCCGCCTACCACCGAGCTACGAGCAGTACTTC
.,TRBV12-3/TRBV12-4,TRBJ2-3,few,CASSLRHWSTDTQYF,TGTGCCAGCAGTTTAAGGCACTGGAGCACAGATACGCAGTATTTT
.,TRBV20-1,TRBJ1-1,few,CSAAGYAEAFF,TGCAGTGCAGCAGGCTACGCTGAAGCTTTCTTT
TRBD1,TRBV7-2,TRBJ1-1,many,CASSWNRGEAFF,TGTGCCAGCAGCTGGAACAGGGGGGAAGCTTTCTTT
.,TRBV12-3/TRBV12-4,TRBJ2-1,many,CASSLGDIPYNEQFF,TGTGCCAGCAGTCTCGGGGACATCCCCTACAATGAGCAGTTCTTC
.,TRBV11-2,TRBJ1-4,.,CASSLDFPFGDLFF,TGTGCCAGCAGCTTAGACTTCCCCTTCGGTGATCTGTTTTTT
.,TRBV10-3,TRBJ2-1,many,CAISEPGNEQFF,TGTGCCATCAGTGAGCCCGGCAATGAGCAGTTCTTC
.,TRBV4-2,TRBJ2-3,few,CASSQGTGRATDTQYF,TGTGCCAGCAGCCAAGGGACAGGGAGGGCCACAGATACGCAGTATTTT
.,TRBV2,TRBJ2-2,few,CASSEEGWSLFF,TGTGCCAGCAGTGAAGAAGGGTGGTCGCTGTTTTTT
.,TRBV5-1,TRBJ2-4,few,CASSLQSGTTANIQYF,TGCGCCAGCAGCCTGCAATCCGGGACCACGGCAAACATTCAGTACTTC
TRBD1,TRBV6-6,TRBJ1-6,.,CASSPQGAQDSPLHF,TGTGCCAGCAGCCCACAGGGGGCTCAGGATTCACCCCTCCACTTT
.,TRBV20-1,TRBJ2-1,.,CSAEAWGDLYNEQFF,TGCAGTGCTGAGGCCTGGGGGGATCTTTACAATGAGCAGTTCTTC
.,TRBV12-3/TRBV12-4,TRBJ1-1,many,CASSPAGSTEAFF,TGTGCCAGCAGCCCCGCGGGTTCGACTGAAGCTTTCTTT
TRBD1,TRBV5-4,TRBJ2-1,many,CASSLDREPYNEQFF,TGTGCCAGCAGCCTGGACAGGGAGCCCTACAATGAGCAGTTCTTC
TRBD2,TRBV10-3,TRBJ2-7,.,CAIGTSGSYEQYF,TGTGCCATCGGGACTAGCGGGTCCTACGAGCAGTACTTC
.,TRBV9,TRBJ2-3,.,CASSVEGWGDTGTDTQYF,TGTGCCAGCAGCGTAGAGGGTTGGGGGGACACAGGCACAGATACGCAGTATTTT
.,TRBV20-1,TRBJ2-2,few,CSARDRVGGNTGELFF,TGCAGTGCTAGAGATCGGGTCGGGGGTAACACCGGGGAGCTGTTTTTT
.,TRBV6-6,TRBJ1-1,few,CASSYEVGPPGAFF,TGTGCCAGCAGTTACGAGGTCGGCCCACCGGGAGCTTTCTTT
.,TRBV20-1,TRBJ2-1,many,CSAEEYNEQFF,TGCAGTGCGGAGGAGTACAATGAGCAGTTCTTC
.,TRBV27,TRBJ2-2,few,CASTTNTGELFF,TGTGCCAGCACCACGAACACCGGGGAGCTGTTTTTT